This entry concerns a single TCR beta chain. Its antigen is still unknown. This record comes from a study of cytomegalovirus exposure and HLA in healthy donors. Whole-study findings and limits: One variant, a missense change in DCLRE1C, was linked in a later analysis to TCR beta V- and J-gene trimming. CMV antigen specificity was confirmed in vitro for a few CMV-associated chains.

In the PCR, 60 Vbeta and 13 Jbeta primers were used. Here immunoSEQ multiplex PCR was the method, and the copy in TCRdb shows in-frame clones only, minus some. The sample totals about 52,000 clones. CDR1 is MNHEY and CDR2 is SVGAGI in the germline V gene. The CDR3 spans 15 residues. Trimming took off 0 bases at V and 5 bases at J, with 8 bases between the two ends. V and J are TRBV6-5 and TRBJ1-6; no definite D call. Specimen: PBMCs. The receptor was derived from a woman aged 55-69 years in good health and CMV-seropositive. The CDR3 here is CASSYSAQNNSPLHF. In nucleotides, the CDR3 is TGTGCCAGCAGTTACTCGGCACAGAATAATTCACCCCTCCACTTT.